The TCR beta chain under discussion was sequenced for a study of cytomegalovirus exposure and HLA in healthy donors. Overall study findings and caveats: TCR clusters originating in the first cohort tended to co-occur in the 100 to 150 validation repertoires, according to a later analysis.

The method was immunoSEQ multiplex PCR; TCRdb's version includes in-frame clones alone and lacks a portion of them. The top ten hold roughly 0.8% of the sample, which has fewer than 400,000 clones, around 86% seen once. Trimming stripped 1 base from V and 10 bases from J, with 17 bases between. Germline loops: CDR1 SGHTA, CDR2 FQGNSA. The CDR3 covers 14 residues. About this clone itself: Its antigen remains unidentified.

The TCR sequence derives from a woman under 30 in good health and CMV-seronegative. Specimen: PBMCs. V gene TRBV7-2 combines with J gene TRBJ2-7; tentatively, D is TRBD2 (5 bases). CDR3 bases: TGTGCCAGCAGCTTAGAACGGGCCAGCGGTTTTCAGTACTTC. The encoded protein is CASSLERASGFQYF.